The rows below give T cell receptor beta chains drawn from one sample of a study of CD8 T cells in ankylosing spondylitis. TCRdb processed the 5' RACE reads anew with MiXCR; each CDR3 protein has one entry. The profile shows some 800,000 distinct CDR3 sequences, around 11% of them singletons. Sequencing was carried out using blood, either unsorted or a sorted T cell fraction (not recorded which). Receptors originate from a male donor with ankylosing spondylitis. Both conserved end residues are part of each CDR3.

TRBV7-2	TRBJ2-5	CASSIPGLAGREAQYF
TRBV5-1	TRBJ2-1	CASSLIAGVRNEQFF
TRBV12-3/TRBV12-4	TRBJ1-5	CASSSGTGSPEPQHF
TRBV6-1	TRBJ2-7	CASSDHSRYEQYF
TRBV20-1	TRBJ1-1	CSARLPFPGRMNTEAFF
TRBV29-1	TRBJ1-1	CSLGHMNTEAFF
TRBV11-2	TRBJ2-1	CASSLAGRRGEQFF
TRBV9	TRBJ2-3	CASSVDGINTDTQYF
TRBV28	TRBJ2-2	CASTRSGTGGTGELFF
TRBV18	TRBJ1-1	CASSFDLMNTEAFF
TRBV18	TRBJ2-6	CASSPRGTGSSGANVLTF
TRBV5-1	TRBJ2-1	CASSLRAPPSNEQFF
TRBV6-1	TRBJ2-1	CASSRYASGIYNEQFF
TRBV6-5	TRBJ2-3	CASSYSFHTDTQYF
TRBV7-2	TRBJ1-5	CASQRTASQPQHF
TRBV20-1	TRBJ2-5	CSARDFRRGETQYF
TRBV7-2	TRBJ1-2	CASSPGPRYGYTF
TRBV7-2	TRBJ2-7	CASSLVGISYEQYF
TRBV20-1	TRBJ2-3	CSARDLTRGSTDTQYF
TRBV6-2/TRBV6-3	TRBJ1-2	CASSPEGQRFNYGYTF
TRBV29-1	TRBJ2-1	CSVEDGSASSYNEQFF
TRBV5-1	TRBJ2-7	CASRVVGGEQYF
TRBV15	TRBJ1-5	CATSWGRRVQPQHF
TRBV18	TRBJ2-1	CASSPLVGVSYNEQFF
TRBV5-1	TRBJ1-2	CASSLNGDAGNYGYTF
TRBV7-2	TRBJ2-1	CASSPRGATSYNEQFF
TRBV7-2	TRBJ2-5	CASTREAGGSETQYF
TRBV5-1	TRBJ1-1	CASSRDRMNSEAFF
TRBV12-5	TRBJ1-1	CASGLVLGGEAFF
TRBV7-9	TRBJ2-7	CASSMTGPYEQYF
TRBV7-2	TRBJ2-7	CASSFLAGPYEQYF
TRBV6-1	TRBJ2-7	CASSEVNRVSYEQYF
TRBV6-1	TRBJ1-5	CASRRDLGNQPQHF
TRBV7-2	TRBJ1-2	CASSPQTYYGYTF
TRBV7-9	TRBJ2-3	CASSFPRQENTDTQYF
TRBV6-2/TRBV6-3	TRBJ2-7	CASSSYRHEQYF
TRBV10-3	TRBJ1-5	CAIGERGNNQPQHF
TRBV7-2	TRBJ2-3	CASSPIISNTDTQYF
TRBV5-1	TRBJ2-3	CASSSGGGNYPADTQYF
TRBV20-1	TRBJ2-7	CSASPTDYVEQYF
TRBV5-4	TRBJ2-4	CASSYQPGPSDIQYF